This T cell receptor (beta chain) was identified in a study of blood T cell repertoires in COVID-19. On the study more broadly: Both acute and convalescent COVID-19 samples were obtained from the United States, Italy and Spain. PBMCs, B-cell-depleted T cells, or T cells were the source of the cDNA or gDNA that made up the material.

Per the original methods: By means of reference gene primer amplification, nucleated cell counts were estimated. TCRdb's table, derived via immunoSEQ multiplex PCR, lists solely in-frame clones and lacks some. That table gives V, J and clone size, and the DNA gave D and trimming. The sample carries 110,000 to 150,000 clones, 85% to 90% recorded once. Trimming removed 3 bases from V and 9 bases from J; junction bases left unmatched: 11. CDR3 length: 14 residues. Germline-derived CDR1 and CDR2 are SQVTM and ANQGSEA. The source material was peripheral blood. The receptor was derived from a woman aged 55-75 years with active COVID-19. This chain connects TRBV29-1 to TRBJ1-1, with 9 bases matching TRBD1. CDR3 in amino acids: CSVDREGQGVKAFF. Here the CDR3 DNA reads TGCAGCGTTGATAGGGAGGGACAGGGCGTTAAAGCTTTCTTT. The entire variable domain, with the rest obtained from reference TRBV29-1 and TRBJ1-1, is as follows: SAVISQKPSRDICQRGTSLTIQCQVDSQVTMMFWYRQQPGQSLTLIATANQGSEATYESGFVIDKFPISRPNLTFSTLTVSNMSPEDSSIYLCSVDREGQGVKAFFGQGTRLTVV.